These 15 T cell receptor beta chains were sequenced from one sample in a study of early T cells in non-severe SARS-CoV-2 infection (dated by TCRdb to about 2021). Preparation of the library involved 5' RACE. Reads for this sample came from a NextSeq 500. TCRdb reworked the public reads: Q25 trimming with fastp, MiXCR clone assembly, productive beta chains retained. Entries are consolidated by CDR3 protein sequence, retaining the most common genes and DNA. This sample has roughly 56,000 distinct CDR3 sequences in its table, and 7.5% to 10% of those were observed once. The ten biggest clones cover over 1% of the sample. Material for sequencing was whole blood. These TCRs come from an adult who was a healthcare worker with PCR-confirmed SARS-CoV-2 infection or an uninfected control (not recorded which).

This clonotype appeared many times. The chain recombines TRBV4-1 with TRBJ2-2; no reliable D call. The CDR3 is made up of 15 amino acids. CDR1 is MGHRA, CDR2 YSYEKL, per germline. V lost 1 base and J 0 bases, leaving 6 bases between the germline ends. CDR3 residues: CASSQVTPNTGELFF. In DNA, the CDR3 is TGCGCCAGCAGCCAAGTGACACCGAACACCGGGGAGCTGTTTTTT.

The J gene is TRBJ2-3, the V gene TRBV29-1, with TRBD1 matching 7 bases. Losses at the gene ends were 0 bases for V and 4 bases for J; bases not matched to a gene: 7. The germline V gene has CDR1 SQVTM and CDR2 ANQGSEA. The CDR3 has 15 residues. The CDR3 loop is CSVEESGQLADTQYF. DNA for the CDR3: TGCAGCGTTGAAGAATCGGGACAGTTGGCAGATACGCAGTATTTT.

The sample holds many counts of this clonotype. The chain recombines TRBV7-2 with TRBJ2-2; 9 bases map to TRBD1. Per the germline V gene, CDR1 is SGHTA and CDR2 is FQGNSA. The length of the CDR3 is 16 residues. V lost 3 bases and J lost 9; bases outside the gene matches: 11. Here the CDR3 reads CASSLRDREWGRELFF. The CDR3 DNA follows: TGTGCCAGCAGCTTGAGGGACAGGGAGTGGGGCCGGGAGCTGTTTTTT. The complete variable domain, with remaining parts taken from reference TRBV7-2 and TRBJ2-2, reads GAGVSQSPSNKVTEKGKDVELRCDPISGHTALYWYRQSLGQGLEFLIYFQGNSAPDKSGLPSDRFSAERTGGSVSTLTIQRTQQEDSAVYLCASSLRDREWGRELFFGEGSRLTVL.

This clonotype was seen at least ten times. The rearrangement uses TRBV11-1 and TRBJ2-5, with D perhaps given as TRBD1 or TRBD2 (6 bases each). The V and J ends lost 4 bases and 5 bases respectively, with 14 bases between them. The CDR3 has 14 residues. CDR1 is SGHAT, CDR2 FQDESV, per germline (reference sequence). CDR3 in amino acids: CASSSPRGRETQYF. The CDR3 DNA follows: TGTGCCAGCAGCTCGCCACGGGGGCGTGAGACCCAGTACTTC.

The J gene is TRBJ1-1, the V gene TRBV5-4, with TRBD1 matching 9 bases. This CDR3 is built from 18 residues. V lost 2 bases to trimming and J lost 0 bases; unmatched junction nucleotides: 11. Germline loops: CDR1 SGHNT, CDR2 YYREEE (reference sequence). CDR3 sequence: CASSFNRGQFYMNTEAFF. In nucleotides, the CDR3 is TGTGCCAGCAGCTTCAACAGGGGGCAGTTCTATATGAACACTGAAGCTTTCTTT.

This chain joins TRBV4-1 and TRBJ1-1; 7 positions match TRBD1. This CDR3 region has 15 residues. The germline gives CDR1 MGHRA, CDR2 YSYEKL. The ends lost 3 bases at V and 2 bases at J; junction bases unmatched: 6. The CDR3 nucleotides are TGCGCCAGCAGCCATCCGGGACAGACTAACACTGAAGCTTTCTTT. Amino acid sequence: CASSHPGQTNTEAFF.

This clonotype was seen repeatedly, ten times or more. The V call is TRBV27, the J call TRBJ2-1; D is ambiguous. V was clipped by 4 bases and J by 7 bases, with 5 bases between them. Germline CDR1 is MNHEY and CDR2 is SMNVEV (reference sequence). The CDR3 runs 11 residues. DNA for the CDR3: TGTGCCAGCAGTTCCGGGAATGAGCAGTTCTTC. It yields the protein CASSSGNEQFF.

The rearrangement joins TRBV5-6 to TRBJ1-1, with 8 bases that match TRBD1. Germline V gene lookup returns CDR1 SGHDT and CDR2 YYEEEE. There are 13 residues in the CDR3. V trimming: 4 bases; J trimming: 7 bases; junction bases outside the gene matches: 6. In nucleotides, the CDR3 is TGTGCCAGCAGCCCATGGACAGGGTATGAAGCTTTCTTT. This translates into CASSPWTGYEAFF.

CDR3 protein: CASSFRTGGSKNIQYF. As DNA, the CDR3 is TGTGCCAGCAGTTTTCGGACAGGGGGCTCCAAAAACATTCAGTACTTC. J is TRBJ2-4 and V is TRBV28; 11 bases line up with TRBD1. The CDR3 is made up of 16 amino acids. Germline-derived CDR1 and CDR2 are MDHEN and SYDVKM. The ends lost 3 bases at V and 2 bases at J; junction bases unmatched: 3.

This clonotype was seen many times. The CDR3 here is CASSPNWGNEQFF. The CDR3 DNA sequence: TGTGCCAGCAGCCCGAATTGGGGCAATGAGCAGTTCTTC. The chain links TRBV12-3 or TRBV12-4 to TRBJ2-1; no definite D call. V gave up 6 bases and J gave up 6 bases, with 12 bases separating them. CDR3 size: 13 residues.

V usage is TRBV5-5 and J usage is TRBJ2-1; 7 bases are shared with TRBD2. With 0 bases clipped from V and 0 bases from J, the junction kept 3 bases outside the gene matches. The CDR3 length is 16 residues. Germline V CDR1 and CDR2: SGHKS, YYEKEE (reference sequence). CDR3: CASSLGAGSSYNEQFF. CDR3 DNA sequence: TGTGCCAGCAGCTTGGGAGCGGGGAGCTCCTACAATGAGCAGTTCTTC.

The V call is TRBV14, the J call TRBJ2-3; D is ambiguous. The germline V gene has CDR1 SGHDN and CDR2 FVKESK. V was clipped by 1 base and J by 2 bases, with 10 bases between them. The CDR3 is 15 amino acids. The CDR3 DNA follows: TGTGCCAGCAGCCAAGCTAGATGGGACACAGATACGCAGTATTTT. Its protein is CASSQARWDTDTQYF.

Many counts were recorded for this clonotype. This sequence joins TRBV21-1 and TRBJ1-2; TRBD1, the table's D call, lacks a check against the DNA. TRBV21-1 is annotated as a pseudogene. CDR3 size: 18 residues. This chain's CDR3 is CASTEEETGGIPNYGYTF. Written as DNA, the CDR3 is TGTGCCAGCACGGAAGAGGAGACAGGGGGCATCCCTAACTATGGCTACACCTTC.

This clonotype was seen a few times. The V call is TRBV6-6, the J call TRBJ2-3; 10 bases are a match to TRBD1. Trimming at V came to 6 bases and at J to 4 bases, leaving 10 bases not matched to a gene. Germline CDR1 is MNHNY and CDR2 is SVGAGI (reference sequence). The CDR3 is 16 residues long. DNA for the CDR3: TGTGCCAGCAGAAAACCGGGACAGGGGCCCTCAGATACGCAGTATTTT. This encodes CASRKPGQGPSDTQYF.

This clonotype was detected many times. The V gene is TRBV7-8, the J gene TRBJ2-6; D is unclear. V lost 1 base, J lost 12 bases, and 13 bases lay in between. Per the germline V gene, CDR1 is SGHVS and CDR2 is FQNEAQ. This CDR3 is built from 14 residues. CDR3 sequence reads: CASSLDWSTSVLTF. CDR3 DNA: TGTGCCAGCAGCTTAGATTGGTCGACAAGCGTCCTGACTTTC.